Listed here are 8 T cell receptor beta chains from one sample, sequenced in a study of blood T cell repertoires in COVID-19. Here immunoSEQ multiplex PCR was the method, and the copy in TCRdb shows in-frame clones only, minus some. The table has 45,000 to 60,000 clones, less than 90% seen once. The source material was peripheral blood. The source is a human donor in a cohort sampled during active COVID-19.

This chain links TRBV5-6 with TRBJ2-7, with D perhaps TRBD1 (6 bases). Germline V gives CDR1 SGHDT, CDR2 YYEEEE. V shed 2 bases and J shed 5 bases, with 11 bases lying between them. The CDR3 is made up of 13 amino acids. The CDR3 DNA reads TGTGCCAGCAGCTTCTGGGGGCGGGACGAGCAGTACTTC. This translates into CASSFWGRDEQYF.

The genes are TRBV6-5 and TRBJ2-3; D is undetermined. V was cut by 6 bases and J by 3 bases, with 10 bases left in between. This CDR3 is 13 amino acids long. Germline values: CDR1 MNHEY, CDR2 SVGAGI. CDR3 sequence (DNA): TGTGCCAGCAGGGCCCCATCAACAGATACGCAGTATTTT. It is translated as CASRAPSTDTQYF.

The chain carries TRBV7-9 and TRBJ2-7; 7 bases are a match to TRBD1. This CDR3 contains 14 residues. V was clipped by 5 bases and J by 5 bases; unmatched bases: 9. Germline V gene lookup returns CDR1 SEHNR and CDR2 FQNEAQ (reference sequence). The CDR3 nucleotides are TGTGCCAGCAGCGACCAGGGGGAGCAAGACGAGCAGTACTTC. Amino acids: CASSDQGEQDEQYF.

V usage is TRBV6-2 or TRBV6-3 and J usage is TRBJ2-1; D possibly corresponds to TRBD1 (5 bases). The ends were cut back, 2 bases at V and 7 bases at J, with 12 bases in the middle. CDR3 length equals 14 residues. The germline gives CDR1 MNHEY, CDR2 SVGEGT. CDR3 nucleotide sequence: TGTGCCAGCAGTTACGCAGGGCAACGGAATGAGCAGTTCTTC. Its protein is CASSYAGQRNEQFF.

This clone was counted a single time. As DNA, the CDR3 is TGTGCCAGCAGGCTCGGACAGGGAAGGGACGGCTACACCTTC. Encoded protein: CASRLGQGRDGYTF. The chain joins TRBV2 to TRBJ1-2; 8 bases align to TRBD1. Germline-derived CDR1 and CDR2 are SNHLY and FYNNEI. V lost 6 bases, J lost 8 bases, and 11 bases stayed unmatched. The CDR3 length is 14 residues.

The rearrangement joins TRBV2 to TRBJ2-7, with TRBD1 matching 12 bases. This CDR3 is built from 15 residues. CDR1 and CDR2 from the germline V gene are SNHLY and FYNNEI. V lost 6 bases, J lost 4 bases, and 7 bases stayed unmatched. In DNA form, the CDR3 reads TGTGCCAGCAGGGTGGGACAGGGGGCAGGGTACGAGCAGTACTTC. As protein: CASRVGQGAGYEQYF.

The chain has TRBV15 and TRBJ2-1, with TRBD2 as a possible D gene (7 bases). This CDR3 region has 15 residues. The germline CDR1 and CDR2 sequences are LNHNV and YYDKDF (reference sequence). Trimming pared 3 bases from V and 5 bases from J, leaving 14 bases between. The CDR3 nucleotides are TGTGCCACCAGCAGTGGGGGGGGGCCAAACAATGAGCAGTTCTTC. Its translation: CATSSGGGPNNEQFF.

The chain is built from TRBV18 and TRBJ1-4; 9 positions match TRBD1. This CDR3 comprises 15 residues. Germline V lookup: CDR1 KGHSH, CDR2 LQKENI. V lost 2 bases and J lost 7; bases outside the gene matches: 5. The CDR3 nucleotides read TGTGCCAGCTCACCAGGCGGGACAGGGCGTGAAAAACTGTTTTTT. It is translated as CASSPGGTGREKLFF.